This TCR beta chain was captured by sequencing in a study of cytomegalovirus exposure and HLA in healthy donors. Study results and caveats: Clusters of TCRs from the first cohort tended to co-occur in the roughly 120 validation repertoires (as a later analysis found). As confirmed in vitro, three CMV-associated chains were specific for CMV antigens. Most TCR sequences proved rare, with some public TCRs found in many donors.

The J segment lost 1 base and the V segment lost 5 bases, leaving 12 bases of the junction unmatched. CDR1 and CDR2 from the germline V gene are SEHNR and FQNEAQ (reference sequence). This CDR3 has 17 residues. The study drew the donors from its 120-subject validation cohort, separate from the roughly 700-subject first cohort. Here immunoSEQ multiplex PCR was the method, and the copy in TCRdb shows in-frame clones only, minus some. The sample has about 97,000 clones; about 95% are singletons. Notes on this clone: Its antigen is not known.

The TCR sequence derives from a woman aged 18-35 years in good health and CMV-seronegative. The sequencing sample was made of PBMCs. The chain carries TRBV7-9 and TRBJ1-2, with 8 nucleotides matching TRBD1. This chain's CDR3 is CASSASGGGYGNYGYTF. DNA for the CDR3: TGTGCCAGCAGCGCCTCAGGGGGCGGTTACGGTAACTATGGCTACACCTTC.